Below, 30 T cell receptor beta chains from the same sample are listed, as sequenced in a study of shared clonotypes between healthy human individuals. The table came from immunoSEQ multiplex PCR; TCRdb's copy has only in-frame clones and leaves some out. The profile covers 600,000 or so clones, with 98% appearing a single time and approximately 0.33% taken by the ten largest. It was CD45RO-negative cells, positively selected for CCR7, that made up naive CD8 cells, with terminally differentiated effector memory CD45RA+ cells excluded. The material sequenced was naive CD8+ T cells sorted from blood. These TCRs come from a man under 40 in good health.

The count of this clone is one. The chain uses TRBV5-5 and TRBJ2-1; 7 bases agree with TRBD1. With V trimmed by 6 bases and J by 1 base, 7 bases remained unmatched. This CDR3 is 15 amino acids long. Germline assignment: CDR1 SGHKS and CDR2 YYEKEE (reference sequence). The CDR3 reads CASNDRVGSYNEQFF. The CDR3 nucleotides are TGTGCCAGCAACGACAGGGTGGGGTCCTACAATGAGCAGTTCTTC.

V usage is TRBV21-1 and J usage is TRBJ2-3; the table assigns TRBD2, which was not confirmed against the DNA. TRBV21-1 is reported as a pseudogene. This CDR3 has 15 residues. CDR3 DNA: TGTGCCAGCTTTTGGGACGGGGGACGGACAGATACGCAGTATTTT. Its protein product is CASFWDGGRTDTQYF.

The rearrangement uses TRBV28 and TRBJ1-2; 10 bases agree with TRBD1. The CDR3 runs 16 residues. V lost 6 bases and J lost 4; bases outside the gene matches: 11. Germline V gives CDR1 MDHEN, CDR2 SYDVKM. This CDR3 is CASRTDRGQFGYGYTF. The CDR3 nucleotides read TGTGCCAGCAGGACCGACAGGGGGCAATTCGGCTATGGCTACACCTTC.

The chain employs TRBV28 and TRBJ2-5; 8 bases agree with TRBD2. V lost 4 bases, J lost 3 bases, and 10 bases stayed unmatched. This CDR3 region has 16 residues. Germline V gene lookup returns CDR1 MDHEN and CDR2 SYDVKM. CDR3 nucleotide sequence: TGTGCCAGCAGTTCCCCTCCGGGACTAGTTGAAGAGACCCAGTACTTC. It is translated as CASSSPPGLVEETQYF.

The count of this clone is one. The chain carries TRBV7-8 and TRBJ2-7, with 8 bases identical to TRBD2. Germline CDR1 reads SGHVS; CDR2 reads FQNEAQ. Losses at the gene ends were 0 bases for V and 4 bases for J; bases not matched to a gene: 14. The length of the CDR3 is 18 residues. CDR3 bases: TGTGCCAGCAGCTTAGCTTTGTCAGGCGGGAGGCCGGAGTACGAGCAGTACTTC. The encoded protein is CASSLALSGGRPEYEQYF.

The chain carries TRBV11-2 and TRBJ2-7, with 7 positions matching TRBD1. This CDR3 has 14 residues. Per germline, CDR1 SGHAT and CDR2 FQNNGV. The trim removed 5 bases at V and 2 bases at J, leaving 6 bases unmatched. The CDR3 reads CASSDGQVAYEQYF. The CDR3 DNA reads TGTGCCAGCAGCGACGGACAGGTGGCCTACGAGCAGTACTTC.

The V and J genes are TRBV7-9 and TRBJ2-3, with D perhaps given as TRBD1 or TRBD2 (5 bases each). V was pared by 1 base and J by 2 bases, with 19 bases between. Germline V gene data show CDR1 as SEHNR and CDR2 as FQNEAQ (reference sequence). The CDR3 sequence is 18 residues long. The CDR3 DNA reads TGTGCCAGCAGCTTAGTCGGAGAGGGGTGGGCGACCACAGATACGCAGTATTTT. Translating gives CASSLVGEGWATTDTQYF. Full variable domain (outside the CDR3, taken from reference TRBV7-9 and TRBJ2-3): DTGVSQNPRHKITKRGQNVTFRCDPISEHNRLYWYRQTLGQGPEFLTYFQNEAQLEKSRLLSDRFSAERPKGSFSTLEIQRTEQGDSAMYLCASSLVGEGWATTDTQYFGPGTRLTVL.

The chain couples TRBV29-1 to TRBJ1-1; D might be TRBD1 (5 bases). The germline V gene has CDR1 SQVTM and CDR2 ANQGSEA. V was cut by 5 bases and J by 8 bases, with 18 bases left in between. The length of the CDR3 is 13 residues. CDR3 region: CSVPDGAGTEAFF. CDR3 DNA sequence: TGCAGCGTTCCCGACGGGGCGGGGACCGAAGCTTTCTTT.

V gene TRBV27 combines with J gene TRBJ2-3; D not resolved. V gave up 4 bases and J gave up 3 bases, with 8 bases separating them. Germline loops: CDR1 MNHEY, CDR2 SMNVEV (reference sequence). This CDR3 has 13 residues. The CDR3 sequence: CASSSPPTDTQYF. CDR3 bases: TGTGCCAGCAGTTCCCCGCCTACAGATACGCAGTATTTT.

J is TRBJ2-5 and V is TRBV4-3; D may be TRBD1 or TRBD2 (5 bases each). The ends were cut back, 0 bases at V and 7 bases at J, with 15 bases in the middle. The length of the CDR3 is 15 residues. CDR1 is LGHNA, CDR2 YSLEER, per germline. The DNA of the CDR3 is TGCGCCAGCAGCCAAGATCGTGAGGGGTGGGGGACCCAGTACTTC. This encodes CASSQDREGWGTQYF.

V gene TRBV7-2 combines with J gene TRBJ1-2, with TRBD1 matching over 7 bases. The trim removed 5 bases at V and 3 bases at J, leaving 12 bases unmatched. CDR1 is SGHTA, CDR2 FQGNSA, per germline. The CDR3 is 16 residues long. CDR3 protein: CASSLPQGQPDYGYTF. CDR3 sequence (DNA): TGTGCCAGCAGCCTACCACAGGGGCAGCCCGACTATGGCTACACCTTC.

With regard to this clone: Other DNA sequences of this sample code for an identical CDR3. Here the CDR3 DNA reads TGTGCCAGCAGTAGGTACAGGGGTGATCAGCCCCAGCATTTT. This gives the protein CASSRYRGDQPQHF. The J gene is TRBJ1-5, the V gene TRBV27; TRBD1 matches 7 bases. The germline V gene encodes CDR1 MNHEY and CDR2 SMNVEV (reference sequence). The CDR3 runs to 14 residues. V lost 5 bases, J lost 5 bases, and 6 bases stayed unmatched.

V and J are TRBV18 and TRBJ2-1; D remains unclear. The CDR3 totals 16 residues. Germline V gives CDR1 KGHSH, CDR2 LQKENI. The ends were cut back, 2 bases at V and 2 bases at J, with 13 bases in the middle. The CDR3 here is CASSPTGLTTYNEQFF. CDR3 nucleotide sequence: TGTGCCAGCTCACCAACGGGCCTAACCACCTACAATGAGCAGTTCTTC.

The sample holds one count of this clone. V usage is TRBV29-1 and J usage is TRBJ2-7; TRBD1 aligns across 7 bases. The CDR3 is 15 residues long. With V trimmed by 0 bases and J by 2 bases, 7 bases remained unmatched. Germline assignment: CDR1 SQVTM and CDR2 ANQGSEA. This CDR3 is CSVEDGTGQTYEQYF. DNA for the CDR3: TGCAGCGTTGAAGATGGGACGGGACAGACCTACGAGCAGTACTTC.

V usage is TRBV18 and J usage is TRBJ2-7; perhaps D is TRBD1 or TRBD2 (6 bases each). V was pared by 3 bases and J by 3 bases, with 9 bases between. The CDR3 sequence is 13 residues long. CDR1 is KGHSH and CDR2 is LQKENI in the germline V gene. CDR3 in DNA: TGTGCCAGCTCACCGGAGGGGGGCTACGAGCAGTACTTC. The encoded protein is CASSPEGGYEQYF.

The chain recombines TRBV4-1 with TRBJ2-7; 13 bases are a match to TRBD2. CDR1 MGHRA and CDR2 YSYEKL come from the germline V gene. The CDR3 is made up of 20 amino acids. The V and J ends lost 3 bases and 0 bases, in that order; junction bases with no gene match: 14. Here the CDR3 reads CASSQPVEGLAGPNSYEQYF. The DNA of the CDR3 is TGCGCCAGCAGCCAGCCAGTGGAGGGACTAGCGGGACCGAACTCCTACGAGCAGTACTTC.

CDR3 amino acids: CASSSTILPDTQYF. The CDR3, as DNA: TGTGCCAGCAGCTCGACCATACTCCCAGATACGCAGTATTTT. V usage is TRBV5-4 and J usage is TRBJ2-3; D is undetermined. Germline V CDR1 and CDR2: SGHNT, YYREEE (reference sequence). Deletions cut 3 bases from V and 4 bases from J, with 12 bases between. This CDR3 comprises 14 residues.

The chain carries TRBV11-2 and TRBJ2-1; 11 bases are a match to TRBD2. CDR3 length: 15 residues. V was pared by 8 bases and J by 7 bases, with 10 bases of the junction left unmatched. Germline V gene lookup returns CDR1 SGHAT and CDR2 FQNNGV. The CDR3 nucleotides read TGTGCCAGCGGTGCACTAGCGGGAGTTGGAAATGAGCAGTTCTTC. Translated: CASGALAGVGNEQFF.

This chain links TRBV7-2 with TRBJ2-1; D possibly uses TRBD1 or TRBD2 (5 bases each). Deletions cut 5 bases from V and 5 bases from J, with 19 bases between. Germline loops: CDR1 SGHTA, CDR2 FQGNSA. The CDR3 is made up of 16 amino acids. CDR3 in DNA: TGTGCCAGCAGCCCGGGGCGGCGGCCGCTAAACAATGAGCAGTTCTTC. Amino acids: CASSPGRRPLNNEQFF.

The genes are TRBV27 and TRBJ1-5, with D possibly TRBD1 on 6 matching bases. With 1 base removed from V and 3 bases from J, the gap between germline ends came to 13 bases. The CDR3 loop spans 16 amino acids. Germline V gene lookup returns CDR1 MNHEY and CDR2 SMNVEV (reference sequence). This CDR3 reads CASSLFGGRDNQPQHF. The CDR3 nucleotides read TGTGCCAGCAGTTTATTCGGGGGGCGCGACAATCAGCCCCAGCATTTT.

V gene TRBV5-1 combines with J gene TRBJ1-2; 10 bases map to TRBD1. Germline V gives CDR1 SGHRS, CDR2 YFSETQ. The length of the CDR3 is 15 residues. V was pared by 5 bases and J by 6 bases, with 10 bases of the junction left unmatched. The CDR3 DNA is TGCGCCAGCAGAGAAGGGACAGGGGCAGGCGATGGCTACACCTTC. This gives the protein CASREGTGAGDGYTF. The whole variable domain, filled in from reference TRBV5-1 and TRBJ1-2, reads KAGVTQTPRYLIKTRGQQVTLSCSPISGHRSVSWYQQTPGQGLQFLFEYFSETQRNKGNFPGRFSGRQFSNSRSEMNVSTLELGDSALYLCASREGTGAGDGYTFGSGTRLTVV.

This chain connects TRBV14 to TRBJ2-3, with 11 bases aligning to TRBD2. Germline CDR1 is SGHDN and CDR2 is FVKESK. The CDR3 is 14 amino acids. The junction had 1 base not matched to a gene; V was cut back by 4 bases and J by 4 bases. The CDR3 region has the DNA TGTGCCAGCAGCCTAGCGGGAGGGCCAGATACGCAGTATTTT. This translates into CASSLAGGPDTQYF.

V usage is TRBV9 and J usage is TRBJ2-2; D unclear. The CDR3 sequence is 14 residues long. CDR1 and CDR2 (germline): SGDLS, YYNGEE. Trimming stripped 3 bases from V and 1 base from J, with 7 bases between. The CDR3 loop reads CASSGTVNTGELFF. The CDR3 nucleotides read TGTGCCAGCAGCGGGACGGTGAACACCGGGGAGCTGTTTTTT.

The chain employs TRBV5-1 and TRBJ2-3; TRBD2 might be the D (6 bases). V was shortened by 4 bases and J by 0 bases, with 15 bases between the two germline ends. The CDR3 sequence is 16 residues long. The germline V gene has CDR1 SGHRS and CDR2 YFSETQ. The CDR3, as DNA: TGCGCCAGCAGCCAACGGAGGGAACCTAGCACAGATACGCAGTATTTT. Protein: CASSQRREPSTDTQYF. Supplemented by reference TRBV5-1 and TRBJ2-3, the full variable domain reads KAGVTQTPRYLIKTRGQQVTLSCSPISGHRSVSWYQQTPGQGLQFLFEYFSETQRNKGNFPGRFSGRQFSNSRSEMNVSTLELGDSALYLCASSQRREPSTDTQYFGPGTRLTVL.

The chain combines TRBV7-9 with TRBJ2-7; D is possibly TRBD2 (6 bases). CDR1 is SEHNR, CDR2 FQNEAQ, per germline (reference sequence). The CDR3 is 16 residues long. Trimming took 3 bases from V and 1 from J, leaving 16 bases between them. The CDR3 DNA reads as TGTGCCAGCAGCTTGGGGCTAAGGACTATGTCCTACGAGCAGTACTTC. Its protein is CASSLGLRTMSYEQYF.

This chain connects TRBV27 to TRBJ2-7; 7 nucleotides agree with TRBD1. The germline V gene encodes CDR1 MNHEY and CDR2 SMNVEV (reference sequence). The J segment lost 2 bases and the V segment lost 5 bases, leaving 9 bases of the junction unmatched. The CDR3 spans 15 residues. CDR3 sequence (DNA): TGTGCCAGCAGTCCTGGGACAGCCACTACCTACGAGCAGTACTTC. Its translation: CASSPGTATTYEQYF.

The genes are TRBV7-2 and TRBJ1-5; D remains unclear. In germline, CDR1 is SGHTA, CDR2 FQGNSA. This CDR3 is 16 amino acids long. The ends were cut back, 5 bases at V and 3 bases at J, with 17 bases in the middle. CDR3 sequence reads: CASSPLVSLPNQPQHF. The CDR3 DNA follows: TGTGCCAGCAGCCCCTTAGTGAGCCTACCCAATCAGCCCCAGCATTTT.

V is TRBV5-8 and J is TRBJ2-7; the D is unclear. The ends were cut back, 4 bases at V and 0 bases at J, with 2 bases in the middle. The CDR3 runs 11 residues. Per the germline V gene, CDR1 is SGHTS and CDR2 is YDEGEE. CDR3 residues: CASSVSYEQYF. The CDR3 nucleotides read TGTGCCAGCAGCGTCTCCTACGAGCAGTACTTC. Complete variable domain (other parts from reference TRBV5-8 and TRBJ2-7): EAGVTQSPTHLIKTRGQQATLRCSPISGHTSVYWYQQALGLGLQFLLWYDEGEERNRGNFPPRFSGRQFPNYSSELNVNALELEDSALYLCASSVSYEQYFGPGTRLTVT.

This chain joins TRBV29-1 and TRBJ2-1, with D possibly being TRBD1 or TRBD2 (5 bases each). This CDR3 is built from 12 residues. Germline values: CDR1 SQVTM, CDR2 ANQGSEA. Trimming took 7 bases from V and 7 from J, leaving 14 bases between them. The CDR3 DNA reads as TGCAGCGGACGGGACGGGCTTAATGAGCAGTTCTTC. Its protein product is CSGRDGLNEQFF.

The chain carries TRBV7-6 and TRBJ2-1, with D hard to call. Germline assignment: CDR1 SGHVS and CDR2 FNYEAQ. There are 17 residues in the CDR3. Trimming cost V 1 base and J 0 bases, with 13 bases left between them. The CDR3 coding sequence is TGTGCCAGCAGCTTAGTGCTCGGACGGAGCTCCTACAATGAGCAGTTCTTC. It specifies CASSLVLGRSSYNEQFF.